Detailed here is one T cell receptor (beta chain). Its antigen is unknown. The data stem from a study of T cell clonotyping in hematopoietic cell transplantation. Generated by immunoSEQ multiplex PCR, the TCRdb table keeps only in-frame clones and is missing some. The table includes 15,000 to 20,000 clones, around 71% detected once. The CDR3 is 13 residues long. Germline CDR1 reads SGHTA; CDR2 reads FQGNSA. V was trimmed by 5 bases and J by 8 bases, leaving 15 bases between them. Study-level results: No sorting was done, leaving CD4 and CD8 contributions mixed. At the given depth, recipient repertoires were over 95% de novo clonotypes.

The V call is TRBV7-2, the J call TRBJ1-2; D not certain. The source of this sequence is an older woman in good health. Some clones in this sample may be carry-over from other donors' samples. Sequencing was done on a sample of peripheral blood mononuclear cells. CDR3 DNA sequence: TGTGCCAGCAGCCCCGGGCAAAACCGCGGCTACACCTTC. Amino acids: CASSPGQNRGYTF.